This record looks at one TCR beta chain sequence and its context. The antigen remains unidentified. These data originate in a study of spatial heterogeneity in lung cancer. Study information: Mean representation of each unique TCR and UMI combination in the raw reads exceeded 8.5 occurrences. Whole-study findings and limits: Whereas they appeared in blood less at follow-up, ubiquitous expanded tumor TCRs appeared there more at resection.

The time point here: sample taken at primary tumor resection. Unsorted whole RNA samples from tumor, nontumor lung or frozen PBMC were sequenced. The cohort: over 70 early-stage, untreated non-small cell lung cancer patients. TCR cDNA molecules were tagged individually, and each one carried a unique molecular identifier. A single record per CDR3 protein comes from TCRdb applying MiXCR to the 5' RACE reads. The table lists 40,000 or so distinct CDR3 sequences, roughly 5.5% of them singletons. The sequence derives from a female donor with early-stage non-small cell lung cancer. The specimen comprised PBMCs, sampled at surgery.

The CDR3 spells CASSLEGQGRDTQYF. As DNA, the CDR3 is TGCGCCAGCAGCTTGGAGGGACAGGGGAGGGATACGCAGTATTTT. The rearrangement links TRBV5-1 to TRBJ2-3, with 10 bases matching TRBD1. CDR3 length: 15 amino acids. The trim removed 0 bases at V and 6 bases at J, leaving 4 bases unmatched. Germline V gene sequence: CDR1 SGHRS, CDR2 YFSETQ.